One sample yielded the 9 T cell receptor beta chains listed below, sequenced in a study of blood T cells in healthy people across ages. Next came a second PCR, run for roughly 6 to 11 cycles, which used a sample-barcoded 5' primer along with a J-beta primer mix. TCRdb passed the 5' RACE reads through MiXCR, listing each CDR3 protein once. The sample contains more than 1,400,000 distinct CDR3 sequences, roughly 45% of which appear only once. Material for sequencing was blood. The receptors come from a woman under 30 in good health.

The V and J genes are TRBV5-6 and TRBJ2-3, with 8 nucleotides matching TRBD2. J lost 4 bases, V lost 4 bases, and 5 bases had no gene match. The CDR3 runs to 14 residues. Germline CDR1 SGHDT, CDR2 YYEEEE. CDR3 protein: CASSPGGSPDTQYF. The CDR3 bases are TGTGCCAGCAGCCCGGGGGGGTCCCCAGATACGCAGTATTTT.

The gene calls are TRBV11-2 and TRBJ1-1, with TRBD1 matching 12 bases. Unmatched junction bases numbered 13, after V lost 7 bases and J lost 4 bases. This CDR3 is built from 17 residues. The V gene's germline CDR1 is SGHAT and CDR2 FQNNGV. For the CDR3, the DNA is TGTGCCAGCACCTCCTACGGGGACAGGGGGCGAGGCACTGAAGCTTTCTTT. Protein: CASTSYGDRGRGTEAFF.

V usage is TRBV3-1 and J usage is TRBJ2-7; 11 positions match TRBD2. The CDR3 runs to 18 residues. Per the germline V gene, CDR1 is LGHDT and CDR2 is YNNKEL (reference sequence). The V gene end was trimmed by 1 base and the J gene end by 1 base; junction bases not matched to a gene: 9. The CDR3 region is CASSQGGTSGVISYEQYF. The CDR3 nucleotides are TGTGCCAGCAGCCAAGGTGGGACTAGCGGAGTGATATCCTACGAGCAGTACTTC.

The chain uses TRBV6-5 and TRBJ2-1; TRBD2 matches at 7 bases. The CDR3 is 15 residues long. The V gene's germline CDR1 is MNHEY and CDR2 SVGAGI. The junction had 14 bases not matched to a gene; V was cut back by 6 bases and J by 9 bases. CDR3 DNA sequence: TGTGCCAGCAGAGTAATTGGGGGAGGGGTAGGTGAGCAGTTCTTC. It translates to CASRVIGGGVGEQFF.

The CDR3 DNA reads TGTGCCAGCAGCTTAGGAGAAGAGGAGCTGTTTTTT. This gives the protein CASSLGEEELFF. This chain connects TRBV5-4 to TRBJ2-2, with D uncertain. Per the germline V gene, CDR1 is SGHNT and CDR2 is YYREEE (reference sequence). Trimming shortened V by 2 bases and J by 10 bases, and 9 bases separated the two germline ends. The CDR3 is made up of 12 amino acids.

This clonotype was counted only a few times. J is TRBJ2-3 and V is TRBV10-3; the match to TRBD1 covers 9 bases. CDR3 length equals 16 residues. From germline, CDR1 is ENHRY and CDR2 SYGVKD. V was pared by 2 bases and J by 4 bases, with 7 bases of the junction left unmatched. The CDR3 nucleotides read TGTGCCATCAGTGAGGGACAGGGGAAGGGGCCAGATACGCAGTATTTT. This sequence encodes CAISEGQGKGPDTQYF.

J is TRBJ2-3 and V is TRBV7-2, with D possibly matching TRBD2 (5 bases). CDR3 length equals 13 residues. V was clipped by 7 bases and J by 10 bases, with 18 bases between them. Germline lookup yields CDR1 SGHTA and CDR2 FQGNSA. The CDR3 region is CASTTTRGLAQYF. The CDR3, as DNA: TGTGCCAGCACCACGACCCGGGGTCTGGCGCAGTATTTT.

This chain links TRBV7-6 with TRBJ1-1; a weak D match, TRBD1 (5 bases). The CDR3 sequence is 15 residues long. V gave up 5 bases and J gave up 3 bases, with 16 bases separating them. CDR1 SGHVS and CDR2 FNYEAQ come from the germline V gene. The DNA for the CDR3 is TGTGCCAGCAGCCAGGGACTAGGGAGGGACACTGAAGCTTTCTTT. Amino acids: CASSQGLGRDTEAFF.

The chain carries TRBV19 and TRBJ1-5; possible D gene TRBD1, 5 bases. CDR3 length equals 16 residues. The germline V gene encodes CDR1 LNHDA and CDR2 SQIVND (reference sequence). Trimming left V 7 bases short and J 6 bases short, with 22 bases between. The CDR3: CASIPSGTGLTQPQHF. DNA of the CDR3: TGTGCCAGTATCCCCTCCGGGACGGGGCTGACTCAGCCCCAGCATTTT.